A single sample is the source of the 16 T cell receptor beta chains below, sequenced in a study of blood T cell repertoires in COVID-19. Libraries were prepared by immunoSEQ multiplex PCR; TCRdb keeps only in-frame clonotypes and omits some of them. The data contain 250,000 to 350,000 clones, 80% to 95% of them singletons. The specimen was PBMCs or T cells enriched from blood (not recorded which). These TCRs come from a woman aged 30 to 39 who had recovered from COVID-19.

CDR3 coding DNA: TGTGCCAGCAGCCAAGGAAGACGACAGGGACCTAACTATGGCTACACCTTC. Residues: CASSQGRRQGPNYGYTF. The chain links TRBV4-2 to TRBJ1-2; 7 bases fit TRBD1. Germline-derived CDR1 and CDR2 are LGHNA and YNFKEQ. J lost 0 bases, V lost 1 base, and 8 bases had no gene match. The CDR3 contains 17 residues.

The chain couples TRBV5-1 to TRBJ2-7; D is possibly TRBD1 (5 bases). Germline V CDR1 and CDR2: SGHRS, YFSETQ. There are 14 residues in the CDR3. V shed 4 bases and J shed 0 bases, with 11 bases lying between them. The CDR3 protein is CASSKTEFSYEQYF. CDR3 bases: TGCGCCAGCAGCAAGACAGAATTCTCCTACGAGCAGTACTTC.

This chain connects TRBV7-9 to TRBJ1-5; D possibly corresponds to TRBD1 (5 bases). Trimming removed 2 bases at V and 4 bases at J, with 9 bases between. In germline, CDR1 is SEHNR, CDR2 FQNEAQ (reference sequence). CDR3 length equals 14 residues. CDR3 residues: CASSLSGGNQPQHF. The CDR3 region has the DNA TGTGCCAGCAGCTTAAGCGGGGGGAATCAGCCCCAGCATTTT.

This rearrangement joins TRBV5-1 to TRBJ1-2, with 7 bases matching TRBD1. The germline gives CDR1 SGHRS, CDR2 YFSETQ. V shed 6 bases and J 2 bases; nucleotides not matched to a gene: 1. This CDR3 has 12 amino acids. As DNA, the CDR3 is TGCGCCAGCAAACAGGGGAACTATGGCTACACCTTC. It is translated as CASKQGNYGYTF.

This clone was observed once. The genes are TRBV7-2 and TRBJ2-5, with a tentative D call TRBD2 (6 bases). Germline-derived CDR1 and CDR2 are SGHTA and FQGNSA. Trimming stripped 6 bases from V and 4 bases from J, with 12 bases between. The CDR3 totals 13 residues. The CDR3 DNA is TGTGCCAGCAGAGCTAGCGAAATAGAGACCCAGTACTTC. Amino acid sequence: CASRASEIETQYF.

The chain couples TRBV7-2 to TRBJ2-5, with D tentatively TRBD2 (5 bases). V was trimmed by 2 bases and J by 5 bases, leaving 9 bases between them. The germline CDR1 and CDR2 sequences are SGHTA and FQGNSA. This CDR3 contains 13 residues. The CDR3, as DNA: TGTGCCAGCAGCTTAAGGGAGAGGGAGACCCAGTACTTC. The encoded protein is CASSLRERETQYF.

This rearrangement joins TRBV5-1 to TRBJ2-1; 8 nucleotides align to TRBD1. Trimming at V came to 6 bases and at J to 7 bases, leaving 9 bases not matched to a gene. The CDR3 is made up of 14 amino acids. Per the germline V gene, CDR1 is SGHRS and CDR2 is YFSETQ. In nucleotides, the CDR3 is TGCGCCAGCACTGGACAGGGTTTTGTAAATGAGCAGTTCTTC. It is translated as CASTGQGFVNEQFF.

The rearrangement joins TRBV28 to TRBJ1-2, with D possibly TRBD1 on 6 matching bases. Looked up from germline, CDR1 is MDHEN and CDR2 is SYDVKM. V lost 10 bases to trimming and J lost 5 bases, with 20 bases between them. CDR3 size: 14 residues. Here the CDR3 reads CATRGGHARYGYTF. CDR3 sequence (DNA): TGTGCCACCCGGGGGGGACATGCCCGGTATGGCTACACCTTC.

The gene calls are TRBV27 and TRBJ1-4; 10 bases align to TRBD1. Trimming cost V 8 bases and J 8 bases; bases outside gene matches: 14. Germline V lookup: CDR1 MNHEY, CDR2 SMNVEV (reference sequence). This CDR3 has 16 amino acids. CDR3 nucleotides: TGTGCCAGCGGAAGGCGACAGGGGGCGATTGGGGAAAAACTGTTTTTT. This codes for CASGRRQGAIGEKLFF.

V is TRBV3-1 (or the pseudogene TRBV3-2) and J is TRBJ2-2; 8 nucleotides align to TRBD2. Germline trimming cut 8 bases from V and 8 bases from J; bases unmatched to any gene: 10. The CDR3 runs to 14 residues. Germline V gene lookup returns CDR1 LGHDT and CDR2 YNNKEL (reference sequence). The CDR3 loop reads CASLAREGLGELFF. CDR3 nucleotide sequence: TGTGCCAGCCTAGCCCGGGAGGGCCTGGGGGAGCTGTTTTTT.

The chain has TRBV19 and TRBJ1-5; a weak D match, TRBD1 (6 bases). The CDR3 has 15 residues. Germline-derived CDR1 and CDR2 are LNHDA and SQIVND (reference sequence). Trimming took 4 bases from V and 3 from J, leaving 13 bases between them. The CDR3: CASSTNTGPNQPQHF. The CDR3 coding sequence is TGTGCCAGTAGTACCAATACAGGGCCCAATCAGCCCCAGCATTTT. Full variable domain (remainder filled in from reference TRBV19 and TRBJ1-5): DGGITQSPKYLFRKEGQNVTLSCEQNLNHDAMYWYRQDPGQGLRLIYYSQIVNDFQKGDIAEGYSVSREKKESFPLTVTSAQKNPTAFYLCASSTNTGPNQPQHFGDGTRLSIL.

V and J are TRBV6-1 and TRBJ1-1; D perhaps matches TRBD1 (5 bases). CDR1 and CDR2 from the germline V gene are MNHNS and SASEGT. This CDR3 comprises 14 residues. V was trimmed by 2 bases and J by 0 bases, leaving 7 bases between them. The CDR3 coding sequence is TGTGCCAGCAGTGAAACGACAGTGAACACTGAAGCTTTCTTT. It specifies CASSETTVNTEAFF.

The V and J genes are TRBV9 and TRBJ1-2; 8 nucleotides match TRBD1. The CDR3 sequence is 16 residues long. The V gene's germline CDR1 is SGDLS and CDR2 YYNGEE. V gave up 0 bases and J gave up 5 bases; unmatched junction bases: 9. The CDR3 loop is CASSVEAQGGLYGYTF. DNA for the CDR3: TGTGCCAGCAGCGTAGAGGCACAGGGGGGGTTGTATGGCTACACCTTC.

The chain employs TRBV27 and TRBJ1-5, with D tentatively TRBD1 (5 bases). From germline, CDR1 is MNHEY and CDR2 SMNVEV (reference sequence). The length of the CDR3 is 14 residues. The V end was cut by 3 bases, the J end by 6 bases, with 12 bases between. The CDR3 sequence is CASSFQGQGQPQHF. The CDR3 nucleotides read TGTGCCAGCAGTTTTCAGGGCCAGGGTCAGCCCCAGCATTTT.

V is TRBV10-3 and J is TRBJ1-3, with 10 bases aligning to TRBD1. Germline assignment: CDR1 ENHRY and CDR2 SYGVKD. This CDR3 has 17 amino acids. J was trimmed by 5 bases and V by 3 bases; bases with no gene match: 10. For the CDR3, the DNA is TGTGCCATCAGTGACGGACAGGGGGGAATTAGAAGAAACACCATATATTTT. This translates into CAISDGQGGIRRNTIYF.

V gene TRBV28 combines with J gene TRBJ2-1; 8 bases fit TRBD1. The V and J ends lost 7 bases and 9 bases, in that order; junction bases with no gene match: 11. This CDR3 has 14 residues. Germline V gene lookup returns CDR1 MDHEN and CDR2 SYDVKM. The CDR3 DNA reads as TGTGCCAGCAAACGGAGAACAGGGGGAGGTGAGCAGTTCTTC. It translates to CASKRRTGGGEQFF.